Sequencing of this T cell receptor beta chain was carried out in a study of blood T cell repertoires in COVID-19. The protocol was immunoSEQ multiplex PCR, while the TCRdb copy is restricted to in-frame clones and leaves out a portion. The sample has about 360,000 clones, 88% seen once. The CDR3 runs to 16 residues. Losses at the gene ends were 3 bases for V and 3 bases for J; bases not matched to a gene: 6. Germline V gives CDR1 LNHDA, CDR2 SQIVND (reference sequence). Sequences were obtained from PBMCs or T cells enriched from blood (not recorded which). The sequence was obtained from a woman aged 40 to 49 with acute COVID-19. This rearrangement joins TRBV19 to TRBJ1-5; TRBD1 agrees at 9 bases. The CDR3 DNA reads TGTGCCAGTAGTATGGGGACAGGGAGAAACAATCAGCCCCAGCATTTT. This encodes CASSMGTGRNNQPQHF. The entire variable domain, with the rest obtained from reference TRBV19 and TRBJ1-5, is as follows: DGGITQSPKYLFRKEGQNVTLSCEQNLNHDAMYWYRQDPGQGLRLIYYSQIVNDFQKGDIAEGYSVSREKKESFPLTVTSAQKNPTAFYLCASSMGTGRNNQPQHFGDGTRLSIL.